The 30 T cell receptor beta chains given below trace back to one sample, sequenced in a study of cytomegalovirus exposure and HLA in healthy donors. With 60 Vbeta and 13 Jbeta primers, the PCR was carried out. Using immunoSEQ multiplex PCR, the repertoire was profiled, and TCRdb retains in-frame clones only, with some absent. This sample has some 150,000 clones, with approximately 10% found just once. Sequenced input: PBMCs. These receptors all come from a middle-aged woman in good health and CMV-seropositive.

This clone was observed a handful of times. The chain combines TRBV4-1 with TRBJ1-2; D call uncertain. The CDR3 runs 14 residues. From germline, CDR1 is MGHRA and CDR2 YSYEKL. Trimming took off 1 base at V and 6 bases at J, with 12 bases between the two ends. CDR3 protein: CASSQVLGDHGYTF. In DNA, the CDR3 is TGCGCCAGCAGCCAAGTTCTCGGGGATCATGGCTACACCTTC.

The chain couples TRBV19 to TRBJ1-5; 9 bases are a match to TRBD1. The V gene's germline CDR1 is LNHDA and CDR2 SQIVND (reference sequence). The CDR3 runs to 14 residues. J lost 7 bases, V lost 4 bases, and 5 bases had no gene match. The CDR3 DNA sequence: TGTGCCAGTAGTAACCGACAGGGGGTCCAGCCCCAGCATTTT. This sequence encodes CASSNRQGVQPQHF.

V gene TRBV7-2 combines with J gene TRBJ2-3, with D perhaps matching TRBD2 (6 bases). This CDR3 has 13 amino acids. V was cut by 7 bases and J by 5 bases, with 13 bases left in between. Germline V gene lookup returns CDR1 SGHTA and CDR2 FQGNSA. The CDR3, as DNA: TGTGCCAGCACTGGAGGGGCTAAAGATACGCAGTATTTT. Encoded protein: CASTGGAKDTQYF. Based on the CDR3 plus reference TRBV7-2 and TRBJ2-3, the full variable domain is GAGVSQSPSNKVTEKGKDVELRCDPISGHTALYWYRQSLGQGLEFLIYFQGNSAPDKSGLPSDRFSAERTGGSVSTLTIQRTQQEDSAVYLCASTGGAKDTQYFGPGTRLTVL.

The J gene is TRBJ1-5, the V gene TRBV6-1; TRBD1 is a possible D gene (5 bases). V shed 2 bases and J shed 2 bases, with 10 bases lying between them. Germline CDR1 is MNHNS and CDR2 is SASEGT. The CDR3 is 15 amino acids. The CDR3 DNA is TGTGCCAGCAGTGAATGGACATGGGGCAATCAGCCCCAGCATTTT. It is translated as CASSEWTWGNQPQHF.

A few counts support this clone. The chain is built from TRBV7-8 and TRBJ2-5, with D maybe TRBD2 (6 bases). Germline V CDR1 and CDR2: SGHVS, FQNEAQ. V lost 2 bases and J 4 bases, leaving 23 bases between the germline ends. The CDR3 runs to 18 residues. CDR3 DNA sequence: TGTGCCAGCAGCTTAAGTGCTATGGGACTCACCAGAGGAGAGACCCAGTACTTC. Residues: CASSLSAMGLTRGETQYF.

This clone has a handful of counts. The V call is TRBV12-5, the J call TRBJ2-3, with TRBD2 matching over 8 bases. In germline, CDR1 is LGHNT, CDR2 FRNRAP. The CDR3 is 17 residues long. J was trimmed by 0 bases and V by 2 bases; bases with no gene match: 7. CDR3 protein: CASGLPTGGSSTDTQYF. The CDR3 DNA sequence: TGTGCTAGTGGTTTGCCAACGGGGGGGTCCAGCACAGATACGCAGTATTTT. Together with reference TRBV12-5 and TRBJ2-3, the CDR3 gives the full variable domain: DARVTQTPRHKVTEMGQEVTMRCQPILGHNTVFWYRQTMMQGLELLAYFRNRAPLDDSGMPKDRFSAEMPDATLATLKIQPSEPRDSAVYFCASGLPTGGSSTDTQYFGPGTRLTVL.

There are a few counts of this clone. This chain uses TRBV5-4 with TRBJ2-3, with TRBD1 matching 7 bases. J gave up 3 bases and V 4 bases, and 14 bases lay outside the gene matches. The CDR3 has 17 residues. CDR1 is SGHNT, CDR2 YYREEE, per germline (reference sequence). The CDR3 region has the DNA TGTGCCAGCAGCCCCCCACCGAGACAGGGATTGACAGATACGCAGTATTTT. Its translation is CASSPPPRQGLTDTQYF. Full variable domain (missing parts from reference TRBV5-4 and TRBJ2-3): ETGVTQSPTHLIKTRGQQVTLRCSSQSGHNTVSWYQQALGQGPQFIFQYYREEENGRGNFPPRFSGLQFPNYSSELNVNALELDDSALYLCASSPPPRQGLTDTQYFGPGTRLTVL.

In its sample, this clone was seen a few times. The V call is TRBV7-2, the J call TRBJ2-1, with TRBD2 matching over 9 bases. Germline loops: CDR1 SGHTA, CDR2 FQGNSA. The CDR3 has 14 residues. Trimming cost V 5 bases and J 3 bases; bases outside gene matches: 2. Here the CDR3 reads CASSPSGVYNEQFF. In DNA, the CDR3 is TGTGCCAGCAGCCCTAGCGGGGTCTACAATGAGCAGTTCTTC.

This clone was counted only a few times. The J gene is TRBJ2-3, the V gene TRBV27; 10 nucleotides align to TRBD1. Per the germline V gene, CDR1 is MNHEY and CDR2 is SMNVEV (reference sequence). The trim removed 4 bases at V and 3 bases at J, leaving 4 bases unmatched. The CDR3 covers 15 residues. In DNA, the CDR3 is TGTGCCAGCAGTTCGGGACAGGGGAATACAGATACGCAGTATTTT. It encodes CASSSGQGNTDTQYF.

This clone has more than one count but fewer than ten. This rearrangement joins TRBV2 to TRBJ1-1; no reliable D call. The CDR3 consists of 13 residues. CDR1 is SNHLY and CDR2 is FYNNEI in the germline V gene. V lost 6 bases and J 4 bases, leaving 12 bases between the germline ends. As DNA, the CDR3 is TGTGCCAGCAGAACCTACGGTAGCACTGAAGCTTTCTTT. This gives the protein CASRTYGSTEAFF. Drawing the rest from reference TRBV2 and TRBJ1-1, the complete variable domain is EPEVTQTPSHQVTQMGQEVILRCVPISNHLYFYWYRQILGQKVEFLVSFYNNEISEKSEIFDDQFSVERPDGSNFTLKIRSTKLEDSAMYFCASRTYGSTEAFFGQGTRLTVV.

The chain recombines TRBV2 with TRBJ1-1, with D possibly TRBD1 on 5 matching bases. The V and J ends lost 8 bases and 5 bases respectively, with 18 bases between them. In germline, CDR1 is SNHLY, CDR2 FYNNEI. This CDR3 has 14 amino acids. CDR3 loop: CASHRDREGTEAFF. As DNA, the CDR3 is TGTGCCAGCCACCGGGACCGGGAGGGGACTGAAGCTTTCTTT. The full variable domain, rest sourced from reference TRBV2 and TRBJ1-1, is EPEVTQTPSHQVTQMGQEVILRCVPISNHLYFYWYRQILGQKVEFLVSFYNNEISEKSEIFDDQFSVERPDGSNFTLKIRSTKLEDSAMYFCASHRDREGTEAFFGQGTRLTVV.

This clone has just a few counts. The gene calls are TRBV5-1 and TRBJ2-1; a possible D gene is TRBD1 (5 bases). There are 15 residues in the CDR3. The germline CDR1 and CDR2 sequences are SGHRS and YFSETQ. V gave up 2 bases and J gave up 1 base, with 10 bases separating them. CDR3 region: CASSLTGLSYNEQFF. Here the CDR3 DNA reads TGCGCCAGCAGCTTAACAGGCTTATCCTACAATGAGCAGTTCTTC.

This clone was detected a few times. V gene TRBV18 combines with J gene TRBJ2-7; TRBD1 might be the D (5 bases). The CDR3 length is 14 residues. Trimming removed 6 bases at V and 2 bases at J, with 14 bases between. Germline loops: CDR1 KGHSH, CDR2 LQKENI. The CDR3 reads CASSEQTVPYEQYF. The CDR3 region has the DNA TGTGCCAGCTCCGAGCAGACAGTCCCCTACGAGCAGTACTTC.

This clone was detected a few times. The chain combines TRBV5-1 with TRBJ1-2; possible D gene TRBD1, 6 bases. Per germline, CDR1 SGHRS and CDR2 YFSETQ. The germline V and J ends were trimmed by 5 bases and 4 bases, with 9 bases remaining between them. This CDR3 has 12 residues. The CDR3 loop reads CASRWDTYGYTF. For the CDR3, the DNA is TGCGCCAGCAGATGGGACACCTATGGCTACACCTTC.

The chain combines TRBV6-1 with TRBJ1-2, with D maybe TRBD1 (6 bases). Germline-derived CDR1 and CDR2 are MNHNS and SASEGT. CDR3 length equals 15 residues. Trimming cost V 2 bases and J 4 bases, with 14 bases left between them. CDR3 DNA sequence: TGTGCCAGCAGTGAAACGGAACAGGGACGCTATGGCTACACCTTC. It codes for CASSETEQGRYGYTF.

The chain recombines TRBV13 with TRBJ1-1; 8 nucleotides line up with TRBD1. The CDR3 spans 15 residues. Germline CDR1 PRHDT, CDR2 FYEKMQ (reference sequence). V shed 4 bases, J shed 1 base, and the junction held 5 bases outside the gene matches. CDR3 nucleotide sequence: TGTGCCAGCAGCTCACCAACAGGGGGGAACACTGAAGCTTTCTTT. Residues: CASSSPTGGNTEAFF.

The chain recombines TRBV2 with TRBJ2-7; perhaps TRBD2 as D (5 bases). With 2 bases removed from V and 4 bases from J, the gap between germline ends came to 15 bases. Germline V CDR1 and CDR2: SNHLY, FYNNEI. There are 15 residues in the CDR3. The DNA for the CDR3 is TGTGCCAGCAGTGAAATCCGGGATGCCAGGTACGAGCAGTACTTC. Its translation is CASSEIRDARYEQYF.

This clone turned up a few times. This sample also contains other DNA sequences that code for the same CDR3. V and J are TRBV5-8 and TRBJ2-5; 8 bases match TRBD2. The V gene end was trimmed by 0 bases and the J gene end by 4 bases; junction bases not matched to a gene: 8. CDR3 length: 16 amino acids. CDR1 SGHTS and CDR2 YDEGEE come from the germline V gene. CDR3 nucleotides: TGTGCCAGCAGCTTGGAACGGGGGGGCTTCGGAGAGACCCAGTACTTC. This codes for CASSLERGGFGETQYF. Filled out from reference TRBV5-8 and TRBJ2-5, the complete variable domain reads EAGVTQSPTHLIKTRGQQATLRCSPISGHTSVYWYQQALGLGLQFLLWYDEGEERNRGNFPPRFSGRQFPNYSSELNVNALELEDSALYLCASSLERGGFGETQYFGPGTRLLVL.

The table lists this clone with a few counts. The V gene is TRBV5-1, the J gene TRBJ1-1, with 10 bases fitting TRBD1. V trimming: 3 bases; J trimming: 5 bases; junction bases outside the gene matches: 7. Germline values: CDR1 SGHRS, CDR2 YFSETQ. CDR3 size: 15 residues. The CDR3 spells CASSSRQGAGTEAFF. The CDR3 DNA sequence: TGCGCCAGCAGCTCCCGACAGGGGGCTGGGACTGAAGCTTTCTTT. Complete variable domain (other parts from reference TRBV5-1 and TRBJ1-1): KAGVTQTPRYLIKTRGQQVTLSCSPISGHRSVSWYQQTPGQGLQFLFEYFSETQRNKGNFPGRFSGRQFSNSRSEMNVSTLELGDSALYLCASSSRQGAGTEAFFGQGTRLTVV.

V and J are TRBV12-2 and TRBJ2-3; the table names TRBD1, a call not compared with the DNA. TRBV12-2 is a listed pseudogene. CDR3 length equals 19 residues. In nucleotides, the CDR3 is TGTGCAAGTCGCTCGAGTACAGGGGGCGCCTACTCTAGCACAGATACGCAGTATTTT. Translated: CASRSSTGGAYSSTDTQYF.

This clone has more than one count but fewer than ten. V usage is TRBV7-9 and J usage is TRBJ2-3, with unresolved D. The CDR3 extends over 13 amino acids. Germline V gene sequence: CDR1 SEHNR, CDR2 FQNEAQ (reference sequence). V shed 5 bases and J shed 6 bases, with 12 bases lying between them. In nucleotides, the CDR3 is TGTGCCAGCAGCGCGACTCTTGTGGATACGCAGTATTTT. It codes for CASSATLVDTQYF.

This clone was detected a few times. The CDR3 loop reads CAVQGAANSPLHF. In DNA form, the CDR3 reads TGTGCCGTCCAGGGTGCCGCAAATTCACCCCTCCACTTT. The chain combines TRBV10-3 with TRBJ1-6; TRBD1 might be the D (5 bases). V lost 11 bases to trimming and J lost 7 bases, with 15 bases between them. Per the germline V gene, CDR1 is ENHRY and CDR2 is SYGVKD. This CDR3 spans 13 amino acids.

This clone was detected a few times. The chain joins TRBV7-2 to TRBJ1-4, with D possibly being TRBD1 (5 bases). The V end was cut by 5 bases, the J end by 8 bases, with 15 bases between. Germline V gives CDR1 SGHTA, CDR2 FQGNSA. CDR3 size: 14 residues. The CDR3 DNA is TGTGCCAGCAGCCCCCTCGCGGGACCCGAAAAACTGTTTTTT. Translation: CASSPLAGPEKLFF.

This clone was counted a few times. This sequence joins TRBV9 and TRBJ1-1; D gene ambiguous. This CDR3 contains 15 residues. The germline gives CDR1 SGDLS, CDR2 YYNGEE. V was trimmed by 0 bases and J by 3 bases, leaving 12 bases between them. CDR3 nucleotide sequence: TGTGCCAGCAGCGTAGTGGGCAGTGGATACACTGAAGCTTTCTTT. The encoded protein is CASSVVGSGYTEAFF.

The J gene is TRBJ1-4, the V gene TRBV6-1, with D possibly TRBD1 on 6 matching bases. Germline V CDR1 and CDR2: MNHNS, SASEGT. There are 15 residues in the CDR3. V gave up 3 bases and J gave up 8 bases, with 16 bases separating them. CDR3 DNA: TGTGCCAGCAGTGACTCGGGGGGGCCTTGGGAAAAACTGTTTTTT. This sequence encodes CASSDSGGPWEKLFF.

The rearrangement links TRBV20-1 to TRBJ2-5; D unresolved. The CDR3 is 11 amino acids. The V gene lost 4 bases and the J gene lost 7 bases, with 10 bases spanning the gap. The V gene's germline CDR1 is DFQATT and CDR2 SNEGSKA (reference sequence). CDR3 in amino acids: CSATPVGTQYF. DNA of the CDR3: TGCAGTGCTACCCCAGTTGGGACCCAGTACTTC.

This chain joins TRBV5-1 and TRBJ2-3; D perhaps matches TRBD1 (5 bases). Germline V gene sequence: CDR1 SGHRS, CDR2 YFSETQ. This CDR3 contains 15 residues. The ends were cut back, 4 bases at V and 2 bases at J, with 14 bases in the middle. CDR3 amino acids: CASSPLGAVTDTQYF. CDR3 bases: TGCGCCAGCAGCCCATTAGGGGCCGTCACAGATACGCAGTATTTT.

Here the CDR3 reads CASSPIQGMNTEAFF. In nucleotides, the CDR3 is TGTGCCAGCAGCCCAATACAGGGGATGAACACTGAAGCTTTCTTT. This chain joins TRBV14 and TRBJ1-1; 7 bases fit TRBD1. There are 15 residues in the CDR3. V was clipped by 4 bases and J by 0 bases; unmatched bases: 5. CDR1 SGHDN and CDR2 FVKESK come from the germline V gene. The full variable domain, its missing parts supplied by reference TRBV14 and TRBJ1-1, is EAGVTQFPSHSVIEKGQTVTLRCDPISGHDNLYWYRRVMGKEIKFLLHFVKESKQDESGMPNNRFLAERTGGTYSTLKVQPAELEDSGVYFCASSPIQGMNTEAFFGQGTRLTVV.

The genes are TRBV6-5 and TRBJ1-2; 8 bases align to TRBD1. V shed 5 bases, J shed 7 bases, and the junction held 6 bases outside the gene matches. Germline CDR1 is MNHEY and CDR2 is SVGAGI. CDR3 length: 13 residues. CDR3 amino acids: CASSATGGSGYTF. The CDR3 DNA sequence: TGTGCCAGCAGTGCAACAGGGGGTAGTGGCTACACCTTC.

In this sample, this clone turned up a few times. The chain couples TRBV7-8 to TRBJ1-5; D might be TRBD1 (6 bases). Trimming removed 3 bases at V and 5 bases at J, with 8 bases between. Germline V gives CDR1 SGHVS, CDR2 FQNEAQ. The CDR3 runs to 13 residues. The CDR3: CASSLDSHQPQHF. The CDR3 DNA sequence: TGTGCCAGCAGCTTGGACAGCCATCAGCCCCAGCATTTT. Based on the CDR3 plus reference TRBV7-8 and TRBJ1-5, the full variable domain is GAGVSQSPRYKVAKRGQDVALRCDPISGHVSLFWYQQALGQGPEFLTYFQNEAQLDKSGLPSDRFFAERPEGSVSTLKIQRTQQEDSAVYLCASSLDSHQPQHFGDGTRLSIL.